This TCR beta chain derives from a study of technical replicates of blood from a handful of donors (dated by TCRdb to about 2017). As for this clone: Its antigen has not been determined. Per-base quality was not reported, and no clone a single base away is much larger than it.

Library prep was done by the immunoSEQ multiplex PCR assay. Not all clones reach the TCRdb copy of this immuneACCESS table, which keeps in-frame sequences only. Checked studies attribute under half of the gap to unresolved V genes and leave the rest unexplained. The sample has 55,000 to 75,000 clones on record, roughly 90% of them singletons. Of the sample, around 0.42% is held by the ten largest clones. The CDR3 numbers 14 residues from cysteine through phenylalanine. The sequence is cut down to CDR3 DNA, 42 bases in frame from base 1. From the germline V gene, CDR1 is SGHAT and CDR2 is FQNNGV. V was cut back by 3 bases and J by 2 bases, leaving a gap of 10 bases between them.

This TCR was recovered from a human donor in good health. Source material: T cells isolated from PBMCs. The chain uses TRBV11-2 and TRBJ2-5, with a tentative D gene TRBD2 over 6 matching bases. CDR3 loop: CASSFAGLQETQYF. The nucleotide sequence is given as TGTGCCAGCAGCTTTGCGGGACTTCAAGAGACCCAGTACTTC.